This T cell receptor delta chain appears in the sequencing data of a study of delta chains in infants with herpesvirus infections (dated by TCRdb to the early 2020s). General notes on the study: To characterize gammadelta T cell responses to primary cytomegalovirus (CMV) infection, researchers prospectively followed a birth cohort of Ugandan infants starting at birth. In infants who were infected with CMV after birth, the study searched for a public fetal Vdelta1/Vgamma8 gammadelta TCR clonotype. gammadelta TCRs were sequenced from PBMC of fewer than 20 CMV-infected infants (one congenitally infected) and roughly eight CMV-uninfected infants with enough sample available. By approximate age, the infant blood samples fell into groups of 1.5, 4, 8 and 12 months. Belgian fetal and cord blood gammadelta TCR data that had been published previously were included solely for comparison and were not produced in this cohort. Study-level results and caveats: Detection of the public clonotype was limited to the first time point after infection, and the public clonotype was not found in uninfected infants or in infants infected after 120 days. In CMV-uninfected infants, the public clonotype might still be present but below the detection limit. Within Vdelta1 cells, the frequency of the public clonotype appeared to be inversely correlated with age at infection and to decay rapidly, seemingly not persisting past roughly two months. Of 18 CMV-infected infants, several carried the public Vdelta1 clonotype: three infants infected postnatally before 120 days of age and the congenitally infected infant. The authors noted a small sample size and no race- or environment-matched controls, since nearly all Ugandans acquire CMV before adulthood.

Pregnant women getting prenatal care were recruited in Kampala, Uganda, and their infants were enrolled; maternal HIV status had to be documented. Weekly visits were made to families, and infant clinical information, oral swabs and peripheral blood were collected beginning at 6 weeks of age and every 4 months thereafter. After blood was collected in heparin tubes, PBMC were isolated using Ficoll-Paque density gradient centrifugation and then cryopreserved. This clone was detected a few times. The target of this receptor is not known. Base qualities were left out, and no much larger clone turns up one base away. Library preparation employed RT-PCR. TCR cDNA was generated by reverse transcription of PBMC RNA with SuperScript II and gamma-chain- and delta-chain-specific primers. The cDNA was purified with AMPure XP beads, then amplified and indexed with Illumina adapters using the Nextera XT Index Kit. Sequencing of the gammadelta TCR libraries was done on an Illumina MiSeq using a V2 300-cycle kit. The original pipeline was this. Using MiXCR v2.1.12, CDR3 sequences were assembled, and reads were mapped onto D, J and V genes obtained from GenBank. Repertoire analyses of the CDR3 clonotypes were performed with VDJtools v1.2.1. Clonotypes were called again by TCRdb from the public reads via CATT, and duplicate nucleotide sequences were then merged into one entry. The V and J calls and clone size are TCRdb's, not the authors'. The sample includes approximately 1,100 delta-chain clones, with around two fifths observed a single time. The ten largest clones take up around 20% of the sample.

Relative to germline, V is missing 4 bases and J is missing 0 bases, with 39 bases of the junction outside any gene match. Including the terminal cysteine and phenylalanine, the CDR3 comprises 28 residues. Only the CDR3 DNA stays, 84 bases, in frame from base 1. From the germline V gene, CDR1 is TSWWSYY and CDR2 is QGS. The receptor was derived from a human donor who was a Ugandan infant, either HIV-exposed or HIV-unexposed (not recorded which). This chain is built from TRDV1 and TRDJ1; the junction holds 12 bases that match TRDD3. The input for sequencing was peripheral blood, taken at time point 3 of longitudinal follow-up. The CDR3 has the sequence CALGVAFLPVLGDTWLRPPPTNTDKLIF. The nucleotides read TGTGCTCTTGGGGTCGCCTTCCTACCCGTACTGGGGGATACTTGGCTACGTCCCCCCCCTACCAACACCGATAAACTCATCTTT.